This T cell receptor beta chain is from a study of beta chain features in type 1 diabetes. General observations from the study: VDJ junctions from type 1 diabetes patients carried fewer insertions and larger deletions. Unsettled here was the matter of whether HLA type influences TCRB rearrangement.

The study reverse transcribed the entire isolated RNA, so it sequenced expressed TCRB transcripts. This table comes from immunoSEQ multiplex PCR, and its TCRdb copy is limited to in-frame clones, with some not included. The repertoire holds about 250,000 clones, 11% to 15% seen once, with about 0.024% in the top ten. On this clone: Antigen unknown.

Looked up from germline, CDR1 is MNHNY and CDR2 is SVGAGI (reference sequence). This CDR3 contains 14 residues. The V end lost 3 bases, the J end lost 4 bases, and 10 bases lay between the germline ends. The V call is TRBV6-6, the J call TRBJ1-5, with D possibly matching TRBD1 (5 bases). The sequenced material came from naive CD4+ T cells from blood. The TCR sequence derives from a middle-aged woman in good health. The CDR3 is CASSYDSINQPQHF. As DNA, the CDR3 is TGTGCCAGCAGTTATGACAGCATAAATCAGCCCCAGCATTTT.